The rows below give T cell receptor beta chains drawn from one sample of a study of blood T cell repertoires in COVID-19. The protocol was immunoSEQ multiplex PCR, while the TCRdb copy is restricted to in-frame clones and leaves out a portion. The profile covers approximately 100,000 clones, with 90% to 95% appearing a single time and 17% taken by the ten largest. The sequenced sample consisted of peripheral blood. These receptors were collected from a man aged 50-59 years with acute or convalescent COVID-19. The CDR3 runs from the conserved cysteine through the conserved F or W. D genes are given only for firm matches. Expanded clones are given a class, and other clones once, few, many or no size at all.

CDR3: CASGPRRAGTKNTEAFF
DNA: TGTGCTAGTGGTCCCCGGCGGGCAGGAACGAAGAACACTGAAGCTTTCTTT
D: .
V: TRBV12-5
size: .
J: TRBJ1-1

CDR3: CAVRDRGERVDTGELFF
DNA: TGTGCCGTCCGGGACAGGGGGGAAAGGGTGGACACCGGGGAGCTGTTTTTT
D: .
V: TRBV21-1
size: once
J: TRBJ2-2

CDR3: CASRRGGTGEKLFF
DNA: TGTGCCAGCAGACGGGGGGGGACGGGTGAAAAACTGTTTTTT
D: .
V: TRBV28
size: .
J: TRBJ1-4

CDR3: CASSLFGRGKTDTQYF
DNA: TGTGCCAGCAGCCTTTTTGGACGGGGGAAAACAGATACGCAGTATTTT
D: .
V: TRBV11-2
size: .
J: TRBJ2-3

CDR3: CASRLPSGGTNEKLFF
DNA: TGCGCCAGCAGGCTACCCTCGGGAGGAACTAATGAAAAACTGTTTTTT
D: .
V: TRBV5-1
size: .
J: TRBJ1-4

CDR3: CASSSWTGRYSNQPQHF
DNA: TGTGCCAGCAGCTCATGGACAGGGCGTTATAGCAATCAGCCCCAGCATTTT
D: TRBD1
V: TRBV5-8
size: .
J: TRBJ1-5

CDR3: CASSFLATNEKLFF
DNA: TGCGCCAGCAGCTTCCTTGCAACTAATGAAAAACTGTTTTTT
D: .
V: TRBV5-1
size: .
J: TRBJ1-4

CDR3: CASSSGDTQNTEAFF
DNA: TGTGCCAGCAGCTCAGGGGACACGCAAAACACTGAAGCTTTCTTT
D: .
V: TRBV5-4
size: .
J: TRBJ1-1

CDR3: CARGSDTGELFF
DNA: TGTGCCCGCGGGTCCGACACCGGGGAGCTGTTTTTT
D: .
V: TRBV6-6
size: .
J: TRBJ2-2

CDR3: CASRRTTGYPNNEQFF
DNA: TGTGCCAGCAGAAGAACTACAGGGTATCCCAACAATGAGCAGTTCTTC
D: .
V: TRBV27
size: .
J: TRBJ2-1

CDR3: CASSPTRTRGSYNEQFF
DNA: TGTGCCAGCAGCCCGACCAGGACGCGGGGGAGTTACAATGAGCAGTTCTTC
D: TRBD2
V: TRBV7-9
size: .
J: TRBJ2-1

CDR3: CASSDDRGFKAFF
DNA: TGTGCCAGTAGCGATGACAGGGGATTTAAAGCTTTCTTT
D: TRBD1
V: TRBV19
size: .
J: TRBJ1-1

CDR3: CASSPTGGSGYTF
DNA: TGTGCCAGTAGTCCCACAGGGGGCTCTGGCTACACCTTC
D: TRBD1
V: TRBV19
size: .
J: TRBJ1-2

CDR3: CASSLLAGGSDTQYF
DNA: TGTGCCAGCAGCTTACTAGCGGGGGGGTCAGATACGCAGTATTTT
D: TRBD2
V: TRBV7-9
size: .
J: TRBJ2-3

CDR3: CASSPRDFSGNTIYF
DNA: TGTGCCAGCTCACCCCGGGACTTCTCTGGAAACACCATATATTTT
D: .
V: TRBV18
size: .
J: TRBJ1-3

CDR3: CASSRGGRSSEKLFF
DNA: TGCGCCAGCAGCCGGGGTGGAAGGTCAAGTGAAAAACTGTTTTTT
D: .
V: TRBV5-1
size: .
J: TRBJ1-4

CDR3: CASTPPGAYNEQFF
DNA: TGCGCCAGCACCCCTCCAGGGGCCTACAATGAGCAGTTCTTC
D: .
V: TRBV5-1
size: .
J: TRBJ2-1

CDR3: CASSYLATGANYGYTF
DNA: TGTGCCAGCAGTTACTTGGCGACTGGAGCTAACTATGGCTACACCTTC
D: .
V: TRBV6-5
size: .
J: TRBJ1-2

CDR3: CASSLGRGNGYTF
DNA: TGTGCCAGCAGCTTAGGCAGGGGAAATGGCTACACCTTC
D: .
V: TRBV7-9
size: .
J: TRBJ1-2

CDR3: CASRATSGGEETQYF
DNA: TGTGCCAGCAGGGCGACTAGCGGGGGCGAAGAGACCCAGTACTTC
D: TRBD2
V: TRBV2
size: once
J: TRBJ2-5

CDR3: CASSQRPRGEPQHF
DNA: TGTGCCAGCAGCCAGCGGCCCCGCGGGGAGCCCCAGCATTTT
D: .
V: TRBV3-1/TRBV3-2
size: .
J: TRBJ1-5

CDR3: CASSPHRGNQPQHF
DNA: TGTGCCAGCAGTCCCCACAGGGGGAATCAGCCCCAGCATTTT
D: TRBD1
V: TRBV27
size: .
J: TRBJ1-5

CDR3: CASSSRGLGGYTF
DNA: TGTGCCAGCAGTTCCAGGGGGCTCGGGGGCTACACCTTC
D: TRBD1
V: TRBV12-3/TRBV12-4
size: .
J: TRBJ1-2

CDR3: CASSLGQRVGETQYF
DNA: TGTGCCAGCAGCCTGGGACAGAGGGTCGGGGAGACCCAGTACTTC
D: TRBD1
V: TRBV7-6
size: .
J: TRBJ2-5

CDR3: CASSFFRTGGTSGANVLTF
DNA: TGCGCCAGCAGCTTTTTTAGGACAGGGGGTACGTCAGGGGCCAACGTCCTGACTTTC
D: TRBD1
V: TRBV5-1
size: .
J: TRBJ2-6

CDR3: CASSIWTVLAGSPLHF
DNA: TGTGCCAGCAGCATATGGACGGTCCTGGCGGGTTCACCCCTCCACTTT
D: .
V: TRBV7-2
size: .
J: TRBJ1-6

CDR3: CAITGTGEGYTF
DNA: TGTGCCATCACTGGGACAGGGGAGGGCTACACCTTC
D: TRBD1
V: TRBV10-3
size: .
J: TRBJ1-2

CDR3: CASSGGLLYNEQFF
DNA: TGTGCCAGCAGCGGGGGCCTTCTATACAATGAGCAGTTCTTC
D: .
V: TRBV5-8
size: .
J: TRBJ2-1

CDR3: CASRPPDSLRGEFF
DNA: TGTGCCAGCAGACCACCGGACAGCCTAAGAGGAGAGTTCTTC
D: .
V: TRBV27
size: .
J: TRBJ2-1

CDR3: CASRRSGTSHSGNTIYF
DNA: TGTGCCAGCAGACGTAGCGGGACAAGTCATTCTGGAAACACCATATATTTT
D: .
V: TRBV7-9
size: .
J: TRBJ1-3

CDR3: CASSLDSSAGMIYGYTF
DNA: TGTGCCAGCAGCTTAGACTCGTCGGCAGGGATGATCTATGGCTACACCTTC
D: .
V: TRBV13
size: .
J: TRBJ1-2

CDR3: CASREGRGYGYTF
DNA: TGTGCCAGCAGAGAGGGGAGGGGCTATGGCTACACCTTC
D: .
V: TRBV6-5
size: .
J: TRBJ1-2

CDR3: CASRTLPGTGGYTF
DNA: TGCGCCAGCAGAACCCTCCCCGGGACAGGAGGCTACACCTTC
D: TRBD1
V: TRBV5-1
size: .
J: TRBJ1-2

CDR3: CASSPIAGGQYEQYF
DNA: TGTGCCAGCAGCCCGATAGCGGGGGGCCAGTACGAGCAGTACTTC
D: TRBD2
V: TRBV5-4
size: .
J: TRBJ2-7

CDR3: CASSSLAGGSDNEQFF
DNA: TGTGCCAGCAGCTCACTAGCGGGGGGGTCGGACAATGAGCAGTTCTTC
D: TRBD2
V: TRBV7-3
size: .
J: TRBJ2-1

CDR3: CASSLGTRDTQYF
DNA: TGTGCCAGCAGCTTAGGAACGAGAGATACGCAGTATTTT
D: .
V: TRBV11-3
size: .
J: TRBJ2-3

CDR3: CSVEGGGYGYTF
DNA: TGCAGCGTTGAAGGGGGGGGTTATGGCTACACCTTC
D: .
V: TRBV29-1
size: .
J: TRBJ1-2

CDR3: CASSIMGGGARPYEQYF
DNA: TGTGCCAGTAGTATCATGGGAGGGGGGGCCCGACCCTACGAGCAGTACTTC
D: .
V: TRBV19
size: .
J: TRBJ2-7

CDR3: CASRGNSYEQYF
DNA: TGTGCCAGCAGGGGCAACTCCTACGAGCAGTACTTC
D: .
V: TRBV6-5
size: .
J: TRBJ2-7

CDR3: CASSRGTVAGETQYF
DNA: TGTGCCAGCAGCCGAGGGACAGTCGCCGGGGAGACCCAGTACTTC
D: TRBD1
V: TRBV2
size: once
J: TRBJ2-5

CDR3: CASSSPRTGGSYNEQFF
DNA: TGTGCCAGCAGCTCACCCCGGACAGGGGGGTCCTACAATGAGCAGTTCTTC
D: TRBD1
V: TRBV7-9
size: .
J: TRBJ2-1

CDR3: CASSIVTGYNQPQHF
DNA: TGTGCCAGTAGTATAGTAACAGGATACAATCAGCCCCAGCATTTT
D: .
V: TRBV19
size: once
J: TRBJ1-5

CDR3: CASSEDRTVAEAFF
DNA: TGCGCCAGCAGTGAAGATAGGACAGTAGCTGAAGCTTTCTTT
D: .
V: TRBV10-1
size: .
J: TRBJ1-1

CDR3: CASSMAVLQGYTF
DNA: TGTGCCAGTAGTATGGCAGTGCTGCAAGGCTACACCTTC
D: .
V: TRBV19
size: few
J: TRBJ1-2

CDR3: CASSLDNYEQYF
DNA: TGCGCCAGCAGCTTGGACAACTACGAGCAGTACTTC
D: .
V: TRBV5-1
size: .
J: TRBJ2-7

CDR3: CASSHPGLQYEQYF
DNA: TGTGCCAGCAGCCACCCGGGACTACAATACGAGCAGTACTTC
D: TRBD2
V: TRBV14
size: .
J: TRBJ2-7

CDR3: CASSLSAGRAEKLFF
DNA: TGTGCCAGCAGTTTATCGGCAGGGAGGGCTGAAAAACTGTTTTTT
D: .
V: TRBV28
size: .
J: TRBJ1-4

CDR3: CASSDRRLQKGYTF
DNA: TGTGCCAGCAGTGACCGACGACTCCAAAAGGGCTACACCTTC
D: .
V: TRBV2
size: few
J: TRBJ1-2

CDR3: CASSFSPGPRNSPLHF
DNA: TGTGCCAGCAGCTTTTCTCCGGGTCCTCGTAATTCACCCCTCCACTTT
D: .
V: TRBV5-5
size: .
J: TRBJ1-6

CDR3: CASSQGTALNTEAFF
DNA: TGTGCCAGCAGCCAGGGGACAGCCTTGAACACTGAAGCTTTCTTT
D: TRBD1
V: TRBV3-1/TRBV3-2
size: .
J: TRBJ1-1

CDR3: CASSGGMGGRDYGYTF
DNA: TGTGCCAGCAGTGGGGGCATGGGGGGGCGCGACTATGGCTACACCTTC
D: .
V: TRBV27
size: .
J: TRBJ1-2

CDR3: CASSISDSNYGYTF
DNA: TGTGCCAGTAGTATCTCGGACAGCAACTATGGCTACACCTTC
D: .
V: TRBV19
size: once
J: TRBJ1-2

CDR3: CASSPPGLTNTEAFF
DNA: TGTGCCAGCAGCCCTCCTGGACTGACTAACACTGAAGCTTTCTTT
D: .
V: TRBV7-2
size: .
J: TRBJ1-1

CDR3: CASSPLAGGSYNEQFF
DNA: TGTGCCAGCTCACCCCTAGCGGGGGGTAGTTACAATGAGCAGTTCTTC
D: TRBD2
V: TRBV18
size: .
J: TRBJ2-1

CDR3: CASSIAAGGGSPLHF
DNA: TGTGCCAGTAGTATAGCGGCAGGGGGCGGTTCACCCCTCCACTTT
D: TRBD1
V: TRBV19
size: .
J: TRBJ1-6

CDR3: CASSLESGDYTEAFF
DNA: TGCGCCAGCAGCTTGGAAAGTGGGGACTACACTGAAGCTTTCTTT
D: .
V: TRBV5-1
size: once
J: TRBJ1-1

CDR3: CASSRGGSSGNTIYF
DNA: TGTGCCAGTAGTAGGGGGGGCAGCTCTGGAAACACCATATATTTT
D: .
V: TRBV19
size: few
J: TRBJ1-3

CDR3: CASSRTGLVTDTQYF
DNA: TGTGCCAGCAGCCGGACGGGACTAGTCACAGATACGCAGTATTTT
D: TRBD2
V: TRBV3-1/TRBV3-2
size: .
J: TRBJ2-3

CDR3: CASSWGTARYEQYF
DNA: TGTGCCAGCAGCTGGGGGACAGCTCGCTACGAGCAGTACTTC
D: TRBD1
V: TRBV6-6
size: .
J: TRBJ2-7